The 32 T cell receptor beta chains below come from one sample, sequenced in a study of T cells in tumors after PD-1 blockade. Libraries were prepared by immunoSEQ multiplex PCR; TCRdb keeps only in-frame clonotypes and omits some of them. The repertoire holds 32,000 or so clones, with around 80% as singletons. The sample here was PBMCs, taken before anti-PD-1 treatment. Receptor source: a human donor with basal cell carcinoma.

CDR3 loop: CASSLAGGRPGYTF. The DNA of the CDR3 is TGTGCCAGCAGCTTAGCGGGGGGACGGCCTGGCTACACCTTC. The chain recombines TRBV7-9 with TRBJ1-2; maybe TRBD1 (5 bases). Germline V gene sequence: CDR1 SEHNR, CDR2 FQNEAQ (reference sequence). Trimming pared 0 bases from V and 7 bases from J, leaving 12 bases between. The CDR3 has 14 residues.

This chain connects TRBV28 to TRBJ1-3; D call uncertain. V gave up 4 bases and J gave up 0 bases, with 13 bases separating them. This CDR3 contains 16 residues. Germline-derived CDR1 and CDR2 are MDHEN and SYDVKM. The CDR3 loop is CASSSPNSNSGNTIYF. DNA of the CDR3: TGTGCCAGCAGTTCGCCCAACAGCAACTCTGGAAACACCATATATTTT. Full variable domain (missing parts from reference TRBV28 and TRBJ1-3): DVKVTQSSRYLVKRTGEKVFLECVQDMDHENMFWYRQDPGLGLRLIYFSYDVKMKEKGDIPEGYSVSREKKERFSLILESASTNQTSMYLCASSSPNSNSGNTIYFGEGSWLTVV.

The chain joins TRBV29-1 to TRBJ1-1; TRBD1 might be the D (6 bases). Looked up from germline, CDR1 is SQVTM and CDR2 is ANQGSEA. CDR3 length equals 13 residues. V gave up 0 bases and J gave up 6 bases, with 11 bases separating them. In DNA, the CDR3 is TGCAGCGTTGAAGAAGGGGGTAGTTCTGAAGCTTTCTTT. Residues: CSVEEGGSSEAFF.

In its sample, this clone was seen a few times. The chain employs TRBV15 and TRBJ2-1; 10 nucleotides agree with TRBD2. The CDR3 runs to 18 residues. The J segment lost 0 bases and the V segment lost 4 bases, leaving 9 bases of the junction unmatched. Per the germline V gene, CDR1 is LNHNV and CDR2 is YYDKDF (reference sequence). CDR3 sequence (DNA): TGTGCCACCAGCAAAGAGCGGGGGGGATTAAGCTCCTACAATGAGCAGTTCTTC. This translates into CATSKERGGLSSYNEQFF.

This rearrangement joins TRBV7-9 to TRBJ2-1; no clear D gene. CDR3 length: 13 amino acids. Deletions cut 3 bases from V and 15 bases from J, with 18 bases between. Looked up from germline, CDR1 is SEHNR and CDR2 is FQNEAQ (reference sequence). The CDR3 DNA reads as TGTGCCAGCAGCTTTGGCAGCGCCCTTATTTGGTTCTTC. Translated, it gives CASSFGSALIWFF.

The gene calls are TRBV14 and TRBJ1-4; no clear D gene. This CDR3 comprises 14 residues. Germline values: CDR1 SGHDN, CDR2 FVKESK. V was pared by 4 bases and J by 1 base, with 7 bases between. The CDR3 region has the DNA TGTGCCAGCAGCCCGGGGAGAACTAATGAAAAACTGTTTTTT. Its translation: CASSPGRTNEKLFF. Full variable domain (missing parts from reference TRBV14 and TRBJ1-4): EAGVTQFPSHSVIEKGQTVTLRCDPISGHDNLYWYRRVMGKEIKFLLHFVKESKQDESGMPNNRFLAERTGGTYSTLKVQPAELEDSGVYFCASSPGRTNEKLFFGSGTQLSVL.

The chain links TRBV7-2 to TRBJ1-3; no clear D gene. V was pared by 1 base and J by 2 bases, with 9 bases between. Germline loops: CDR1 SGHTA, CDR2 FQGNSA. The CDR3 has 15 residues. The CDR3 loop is CASSLGSGTGNTIYF. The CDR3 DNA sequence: TGTGCCAGCAGCTTAGGATCGGGGACTGGAAACACCATATATTTT.

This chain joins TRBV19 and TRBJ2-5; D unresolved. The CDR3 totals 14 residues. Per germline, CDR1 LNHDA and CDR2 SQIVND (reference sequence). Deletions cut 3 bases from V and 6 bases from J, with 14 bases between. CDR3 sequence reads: CASSIAATTQTQYF. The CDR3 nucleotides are TGTGCCAGTAGTATTGCGGCCACAACGCAGACCCAGTACTTC.

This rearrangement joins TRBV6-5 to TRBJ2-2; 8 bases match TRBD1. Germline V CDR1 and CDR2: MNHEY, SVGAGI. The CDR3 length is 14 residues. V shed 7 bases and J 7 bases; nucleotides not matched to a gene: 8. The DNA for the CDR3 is TGTGCCAGCAATAAGCCAGGGGGCAACGGGGAGCTGTTTTTT. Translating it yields CASNKPGGNGELFF.

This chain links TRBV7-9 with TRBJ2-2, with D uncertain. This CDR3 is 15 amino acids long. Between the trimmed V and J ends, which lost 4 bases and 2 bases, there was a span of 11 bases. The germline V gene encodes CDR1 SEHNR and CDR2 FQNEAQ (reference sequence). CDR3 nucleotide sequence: TGTGCCAGCAGCTCTCGGGCCGGTAACACCGGGGAGCTGTTTTTT. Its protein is CASSSRAGNTGELFF.

The CDR3 DNA is TGTGCCAGTAGTATATCCAGTGAGTATGGCTACACCTTC. Its translation: CASSISSEYGYTF. The chain employs TRBV19 and TRBJ1-2; D is unresolved. Trimming took off 2 bases at V and 5 bases at J, with 9 bases between the two ends. CDR3 size: 13 residues. Looked up from germline, CDR1 is LNHDA and CDR2 is SQIVND (reference sequence).

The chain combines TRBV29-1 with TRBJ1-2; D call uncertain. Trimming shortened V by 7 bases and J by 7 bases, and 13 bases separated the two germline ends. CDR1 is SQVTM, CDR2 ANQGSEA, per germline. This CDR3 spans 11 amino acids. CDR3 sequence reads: CSASETFGYTF. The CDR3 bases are TGCAGCGCTTCCGAAACTTTTGGCTACACCTTC.

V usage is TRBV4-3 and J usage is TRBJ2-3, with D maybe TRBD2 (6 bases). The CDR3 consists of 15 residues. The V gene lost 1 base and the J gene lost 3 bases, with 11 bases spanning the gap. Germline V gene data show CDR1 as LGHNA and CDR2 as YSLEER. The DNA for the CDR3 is TGCGCCAGCAGCCAAGGCCCGACTAGTACAGATACGCAGTATTTT. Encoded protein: CASSQGPTSTDTQYF.

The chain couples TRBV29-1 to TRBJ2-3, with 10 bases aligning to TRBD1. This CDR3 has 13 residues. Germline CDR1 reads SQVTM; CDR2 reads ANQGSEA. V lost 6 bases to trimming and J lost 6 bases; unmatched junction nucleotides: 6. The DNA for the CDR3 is TGCAGCGTGAGACAGGGGGCAGACGATACGCAGTATTTT. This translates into CSVRQGADDTQYF.

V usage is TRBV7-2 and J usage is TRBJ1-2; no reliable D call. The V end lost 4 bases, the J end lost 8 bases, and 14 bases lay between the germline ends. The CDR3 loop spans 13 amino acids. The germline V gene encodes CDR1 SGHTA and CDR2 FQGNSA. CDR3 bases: TGTGCCAGCAGCTCTTTTTACTTACCGGGCTACACCTTC. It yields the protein CASSSFYLPGYTF.

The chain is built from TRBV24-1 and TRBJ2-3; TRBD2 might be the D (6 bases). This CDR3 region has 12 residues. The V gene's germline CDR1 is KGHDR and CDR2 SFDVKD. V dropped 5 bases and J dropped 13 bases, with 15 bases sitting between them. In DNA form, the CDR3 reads TGTGCCACCAGTGGCGACAGCTCGGGGGAGTATTTT. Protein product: CATSGDSSGEYF.

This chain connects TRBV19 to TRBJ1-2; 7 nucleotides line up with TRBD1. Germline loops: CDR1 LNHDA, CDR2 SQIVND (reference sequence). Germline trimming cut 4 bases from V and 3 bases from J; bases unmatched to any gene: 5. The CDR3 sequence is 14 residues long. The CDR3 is CASSRQGAHYGYTF. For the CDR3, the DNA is TGTGCCAGTAGTAGACAGGGAGCTCACTATGGCTACACCTTC.

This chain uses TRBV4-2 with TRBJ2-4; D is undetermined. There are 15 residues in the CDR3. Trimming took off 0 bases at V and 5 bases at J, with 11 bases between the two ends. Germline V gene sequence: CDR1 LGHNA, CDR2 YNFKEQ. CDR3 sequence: CASSQDIGDQNIQYF. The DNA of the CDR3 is TGTGCCAGCAGCCAAGATATCGGCGACCAAAACATTCAGTACTTC.

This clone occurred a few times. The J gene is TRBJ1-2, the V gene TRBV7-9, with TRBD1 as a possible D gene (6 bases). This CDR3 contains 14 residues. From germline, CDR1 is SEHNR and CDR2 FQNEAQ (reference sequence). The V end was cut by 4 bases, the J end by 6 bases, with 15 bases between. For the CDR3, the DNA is TGTGCCAGCAGCTACCTACAGGGAGAGGATGGCTACACCTTC. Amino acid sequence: CASSYLQGEDGYTF.

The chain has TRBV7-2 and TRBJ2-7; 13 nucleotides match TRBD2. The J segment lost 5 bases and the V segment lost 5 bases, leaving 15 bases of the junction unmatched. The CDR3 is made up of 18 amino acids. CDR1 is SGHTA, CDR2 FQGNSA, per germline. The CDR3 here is CASSPLYTTSGGADEQYF. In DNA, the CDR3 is TGTGCCAGCAGCCCCCTGTATACCACTAGCGGGGGGGCCGACGAGCAGTACTTC. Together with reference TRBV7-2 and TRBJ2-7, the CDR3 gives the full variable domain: GAGVSQSPSNKVTEKGKDVELRCDPISGHTALYWYRQSLGQGLEFLIYFQGNSAPDKSGLPSDRFSAERTGGSVSTLTIQRTQQEDSAVYLCASSPLYTTSGGADEQYFGPGTRLTVT.

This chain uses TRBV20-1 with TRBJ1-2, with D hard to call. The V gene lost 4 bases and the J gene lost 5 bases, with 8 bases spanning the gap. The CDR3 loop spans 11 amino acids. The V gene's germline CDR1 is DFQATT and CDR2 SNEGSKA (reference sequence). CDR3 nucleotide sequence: TGCAGTGCTAAAAACAGATATGGCTACACCTTC. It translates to CSAKNRYGYTF.

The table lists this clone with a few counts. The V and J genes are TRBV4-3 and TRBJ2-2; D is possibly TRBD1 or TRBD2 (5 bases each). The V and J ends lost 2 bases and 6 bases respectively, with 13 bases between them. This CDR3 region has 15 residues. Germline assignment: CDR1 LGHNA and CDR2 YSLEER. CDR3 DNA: TGCGCCAGCAGCCAAAGTGAGGGGATATCCGGGGAGCTGTTTTTT. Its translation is CASSQSEGISGELFF.

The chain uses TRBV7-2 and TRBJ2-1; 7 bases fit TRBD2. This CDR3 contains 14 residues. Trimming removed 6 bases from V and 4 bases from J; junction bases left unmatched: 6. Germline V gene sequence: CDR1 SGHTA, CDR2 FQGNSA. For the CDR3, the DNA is TGTGCCAGCAGTTACGGCGGGGGTTACAATGAGCAGTTCTTC. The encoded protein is CASSYGGGYNEQFF.

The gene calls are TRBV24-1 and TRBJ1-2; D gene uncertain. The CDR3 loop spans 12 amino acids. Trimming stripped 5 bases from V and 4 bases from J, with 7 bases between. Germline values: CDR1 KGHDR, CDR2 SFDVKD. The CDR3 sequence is CATSAAGYGYTF. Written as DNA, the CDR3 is TGTGCCACCAGTGCTGCCGGCTATGGCTACACCTTC.

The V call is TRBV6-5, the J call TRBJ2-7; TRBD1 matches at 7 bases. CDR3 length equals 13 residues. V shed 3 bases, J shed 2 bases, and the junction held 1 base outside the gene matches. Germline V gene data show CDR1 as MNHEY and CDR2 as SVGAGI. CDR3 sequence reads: CASSYQGAYEQYF. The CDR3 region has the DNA TGTGCCAGCAGTTATCAGGGGGCCTACGAGCAGTACTTC.

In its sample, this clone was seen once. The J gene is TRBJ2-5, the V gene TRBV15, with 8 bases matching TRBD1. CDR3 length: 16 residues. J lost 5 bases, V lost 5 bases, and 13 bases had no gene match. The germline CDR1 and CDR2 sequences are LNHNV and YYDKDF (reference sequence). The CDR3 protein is CATSGSSRTGRETQYF. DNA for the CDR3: TGTGCCACCAGCGGTTCTTCCAGGACAGGGAGGGAGACCCAGTACTTC.

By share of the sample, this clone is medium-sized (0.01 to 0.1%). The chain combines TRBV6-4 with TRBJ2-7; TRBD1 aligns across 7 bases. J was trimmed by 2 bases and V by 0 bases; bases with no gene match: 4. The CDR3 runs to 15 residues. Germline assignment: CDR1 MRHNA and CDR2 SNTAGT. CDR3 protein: CASSDSGTVAYEQYF. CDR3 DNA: TGTGCCAGCAGTGACTCTGGGACAGTAGCCTACGAGCAGTACTTC.

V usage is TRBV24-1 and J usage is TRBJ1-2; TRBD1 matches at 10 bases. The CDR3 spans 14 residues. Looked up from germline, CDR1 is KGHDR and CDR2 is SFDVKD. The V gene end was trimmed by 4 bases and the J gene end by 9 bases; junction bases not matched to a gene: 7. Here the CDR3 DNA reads TGTGCCACCAGTGACCCTGACAGGGGGCCTCGCTACACCTTC. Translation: CATSDPDRGPRYTF.

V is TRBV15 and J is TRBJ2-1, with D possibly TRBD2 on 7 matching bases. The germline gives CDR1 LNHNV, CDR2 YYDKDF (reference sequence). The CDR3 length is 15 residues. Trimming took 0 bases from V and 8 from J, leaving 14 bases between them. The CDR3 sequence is CATSRDEGGGHEQFF. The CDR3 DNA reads TGTGCCACCAGCAGAGATGAAGGGGGGGGCCATGAGCAGTTCTTC.

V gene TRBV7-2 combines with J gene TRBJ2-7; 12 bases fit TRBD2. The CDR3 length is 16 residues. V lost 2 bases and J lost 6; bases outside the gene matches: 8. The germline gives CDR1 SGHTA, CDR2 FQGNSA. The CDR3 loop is CASSLIPGGLAGEQYF. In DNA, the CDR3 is TGTGCCAGCAGCTTAATTCCTGGGGGACTAGCGGGCGAGCAGTACTTC.

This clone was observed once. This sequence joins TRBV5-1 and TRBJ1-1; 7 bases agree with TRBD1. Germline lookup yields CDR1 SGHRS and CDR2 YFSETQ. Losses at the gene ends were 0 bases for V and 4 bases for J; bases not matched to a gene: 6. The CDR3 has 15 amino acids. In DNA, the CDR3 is TGCGCCAGCAGCTTGGCGGGACAGTACGGCACTGAAGCTTTCTTT. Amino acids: CASSLAGQYGTEAFF.

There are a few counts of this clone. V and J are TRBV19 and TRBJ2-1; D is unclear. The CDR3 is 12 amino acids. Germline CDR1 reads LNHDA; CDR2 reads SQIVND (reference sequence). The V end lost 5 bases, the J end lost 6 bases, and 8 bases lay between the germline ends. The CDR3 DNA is TGTGCCAGTAGTTCTAGTCGCAATGAGCAGTTCTTC. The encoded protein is CASSSSRNEQFF.